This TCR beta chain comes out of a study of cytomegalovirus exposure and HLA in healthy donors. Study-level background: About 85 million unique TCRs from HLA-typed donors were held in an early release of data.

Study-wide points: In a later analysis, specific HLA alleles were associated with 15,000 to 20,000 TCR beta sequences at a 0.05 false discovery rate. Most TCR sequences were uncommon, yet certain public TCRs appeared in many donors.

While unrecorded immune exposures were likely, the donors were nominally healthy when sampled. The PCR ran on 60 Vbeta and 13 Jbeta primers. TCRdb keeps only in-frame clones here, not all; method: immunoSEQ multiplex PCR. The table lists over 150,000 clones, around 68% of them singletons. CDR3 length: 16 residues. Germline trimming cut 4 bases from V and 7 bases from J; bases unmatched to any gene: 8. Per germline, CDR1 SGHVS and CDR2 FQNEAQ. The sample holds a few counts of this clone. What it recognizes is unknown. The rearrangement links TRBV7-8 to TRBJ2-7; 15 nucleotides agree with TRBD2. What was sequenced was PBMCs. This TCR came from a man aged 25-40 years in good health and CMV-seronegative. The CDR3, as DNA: TGTGCCAGCAGCTGGACTAGCGGGGGGGCGTCGGGGGAGCAGTACTTC. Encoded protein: CASSWTSGGASGEQYF.